This T cell receptor beta chain emerged from a study of circulating CD8 cells and anti-PD-1 response in melanoma. Study-level results: DNEG was most diverse; TIGIT repertoires were least diverse. Subset repertoires were largely private at M1, with under 7% shared.

TCR libraries were prepared from approximately 15 ng of total RNA with the QIAseq Immune Repertoire TCR panel. TCRdb re-analysed the reads in MiXCR, keeping a single row per CDR3 protein. Among approximately 400 distinct CDR3 sequences listed, more than 4.5% were seen once. Germline V gives CDR1 SGHTA, CDR2 FQGNSA. This CDR3 spans 15 amino acids. V was pared by 3 bases and J by 7 bases, with 15 bases between. By sample share, this clonotype is large. Its antigen is unidentified. Sorting of live CD3+CD8+TCRalphabeta+ cells by PD-1 and/or TIGIT gave four subsets. The source material was CD8+ T cells from PBMCs, sampled at baseline or after one month of anti-PD-1 therapy (not recorded which). The rearrangement joins TRBV7-2 to TRBJ1-4; D perhaps matches TRBD1 (6 bases). The TCR was taken from a human donor with melanoma. The CDR3 coding sequence is TGTGCCAGCAGCTTTGGTTCCGGGACAATTGAAAAACTGTTTTTT. This sequence encodes CASSFGSGTIEKLFF.